The 15 T cell receptor beta chains listed next were all sequenced from one sample in a study of shared clonotypes between healthy human individuals. Some clones are missing from TCRdb's copy, which holds only in-frame ones; the method was immunoSEQ multiplex PCR. The data hold hundreds of thousands of clones, with about 96% observed a single time. Naive-designated CD8 cells lacked CD45RO, were positively enriched for CCR7, and omitted terminally differentiated effector memory CD45RA+ cells. Specimen: naive CD8+ T cells sorted from blood. The receptors shown here come from a woman in her 30s in good health.

The V call is TRBV9, the J call TRBJ2-7; D is undetermined. The germline V and J ends were trimmed by 0 bases and 7 bases, with 8 bases remaining between them. From germline, CDR1 is SGDLS and CDR2 YYNGEE. The CDR3 totals 12 residues. The CDR3 sequence is CASSVDDSEQYF. DNA for the CDR3: TGTGCCAGCAGCGTAGATGACTCGGAGCAGTACTTC.

This chain joins TRBV4-1 and TRBJ1-1, with D hard to call. The V gene's germline CDR1 is MGHRA and CDR2 YSYEKL. The germline V and J ends were trimmed by 4 bases and 1 base, with 7 bases remaining between them. This CDR3 contains 13 residues. The CDR3 loop reads CASSLWGNTEAFF. The CDR3 DNA is TGCGCCAGCAGCCTTTGGGGGAACACTGAAGCTTTCTTT.

The V gene is TRBV7-8, the J gene TRBJ2-2, with D unresolved. With 5 bases removed from V and 15 bases from J, the gap between germline ends came to 13 bases. The CDR3 is 11 residues long. Germline CDR1 reads SGHVS; CDR2 reads FQNEAQ. CDR3 loop: CASSQANWVFF. For the CDR3, the DNA is TGTGCCAGCAGCCAAGCAAATTGGGTGTTTTTT.

Here the CDR3 DNA reads TGTGCCAGCAGCTTATTCGGCGGCACAGATACGCAGTATTTT. Residues: CASSLFGGTDTQYF. The genes are TRBV7-3 and TRBJ2-3, with unresolved D. The length of the CDR3 is 14 residues. V gave up 2 bases and J gave up 1 base, with 7 bases separating them. CDR1 and CDR2 from the germline V gene are SGHTA and FQGTGA.

The genes are TRBV5-1 and TRBJ1-5; D call uncertain. The CDR3 sequence is 15 residues long. Germline values: CDR1 SGHRS, CDR2 YFSETQ. With 5 bases removed from V and 0 bases from J, the gap between germline ends came to 12 bases. CDR3 in DNA: TGCGCCAGCAGTCCTACCGGGGATAGCAATCAGCCCCAGCATTTT. Translation: CASSPTGDSNQPQHF.

The rearrangement links TRBV7-9 to TRBJ2-1; 8 bases match TRBD2. Germline lookup yields CDR1 SEHNR and CDR2 FQNEAQ (reference sequence). V lost 2 bases and J lost 7; bases outside the gene matches: 7. CDR3 size: 15 residues. CDR3 region: CASSLTGGPGNEQFF. The CDR3 DNA sequence: TGTGCCAGCAGCTTAACGGGAGGGCCTGGGAATGAGCAGTTCTTC.

The rearrangement links TRBV5-6 to TRBJ2-1; D perhaps matches TRBD2 (7 bases). Trimming left V 1 base short and J 7 bases short, with 18 bases between. Germline V CDR1 and CDR2: SGHDT, YYEEEE. The CDR3 loop spans 16 amino acids. The CDR3 spells CASSLWVAGDRNEQFF. The CDR3, as DNA: TGTGCCAGCAGCTTGTGGGTAGCGGGTGACAGGAATGAGCAGTTCTTC.

Concerning this clone itself: Other DNA sequences in the same sample also yield this CDR3. This chain uses TRBV7-9 with TRBJ2-1; weak D call: TRBD2 (6 bases). The CDR3 contains 12 residues. The germline V gene encodes CDR1 SEHNR and CDR2 FQNEAQ (reference sequence). Trimming removed 0 bases at V and 10 bases at J, with 7 bases between. The chain's CDR3 is CASSLAGGEQFF. The DNA for the CDR3 is TGTGCCAGCAGCTTAGCCGGGGGAGAGCAGTTCTTC.

This rearrangement joins TRBV2 to TRBJ2-7, with D hard to call. Germline assignment: CDR1 SNHLY and CDR2 FYNNEI. The CDR3 runs 14 residues. Deletions cut 6 bases from V and 1 base from J, with 13 bases between. CDR3 residues: CASSSYLGSYEQYF. As DNA, the CDR3 is TGTGCCAGCAGCTCCTACTTGGGGTCCTACGAGCAGTACTTC.

The rearrangement links TRBV2 to TRBJ2-7, with D unresolved. V was trimmed by 3 bases and J by 3 bases, leaving 12 bases between them. The CDR3 is made up of 14 amino acids. Per germline, CDR1 SNHLY and CDR2 FYNNEI. CDR3 region: CASSDGYRIYEQYF. The CDR3 DNA follows: TGTGCCAGCAGTGACGGGTATCGGATCTACGAGCAGTACTTC.

The chain has TRBV5-6 and TRBJ2-7, with 7 bases lining up with TRBD1. Germline trimming cut 4 bases from V and 3 bases from J; bases unmatched to any gene: 10. The CDR3 contains 15 residues. Per germline, CDR1 SGHDT and CDR2 YYEEEE. CDR3 DNA: TGTGCCAGCAGCCGGACAGGACGGGGATTCTACGAGCAGTACTTC. This gives the protein CASSRTGRGFYEQYF. The variable domain in full, with the rest retrieved from reference TRBV5-6 and TRBJ2-7, is DAGVTQSPTHLIKTRGQQVTLRCSPKSGHDTVSWYQQALGQGPQFIFQYYEEEERQRGNFPDRFSGHQFPNYSSELNVNALLLGDSALYLCASSRTGRGFYEQYFGPGTRLTVT.

The V gene is TRBV15, the J gene TRBJ2-1; D is undetermined. The CDR3 loop spans 13 amino acids. CDR1 and CDR2 (germline): LNHNV, YYDKDF (reference sequence). The germline V and J ends were trimmed by 6 bases and 5 bases, with 11 bases remaining between them. The CDR3 protein is CATRRTNNNEQFF. CDR3 nucleotides: TGTGCCACCAGGAGGACCAATAACAATGAGCAGTTCTTC.

The CDR3 here is CASSKERESSYEQYF. The CDR3, as DNA: TGTGCCAGTAGTAAGGAGCGGGAGAGCTCCTACGAGCAGTACTTC. The chain combines TRBV19 with TRBJ2-7, with 8 bases identical to TRBD2. J gave up 0 bases and V 4 bases, and 5 bases lay outside the gene matches. CDR1 and CDR2 (germline): LNHDA, SQIVND (reference sequence). The CDR3 is made up of 15 amino acids.

A single count supports this clone. The rearrangement links TRBV19 to TRBJ2-5; D may match TRBD1 or TRBD2 (5 bases each). This CDR3 comprises 16 residues. CDR1 and CDR2 (germline): LNHDA, SQIVND (reference sequence). Trimming removed 3 bases at V and 4 bases at J, with 18 bases between. This CDR3 is CASSMAGRARGETQYF. CDR3 nucleotides: TGTGCCAGTAGTATGGCGGGCAGGGCGAGGGGAGAGACCCAGTACTTC.

This chain connects TRBV18 to TRBJ2-7; 11 bases agree with TRBD1. The CDR3 loop spans 15 amino acids. CDR1 is KGHSH, CDR2 LQKENI, per germline. The V segment lost 0 bases and the J segment 5 bases; nucleotides outside the gene matches: 3. CDR3 sequence reads: CASSPPGQGVHEQYF. The CDR3 DNA reads TGTGCCAGCTCACCACCGGGACAGGGGGTCCACGAGCAGTACTTC.